The T cell receptor beta chain under discussion was sequenced for a study of Graves' ophthalmopathy and Graves' hyperthyroidism. Amplified TCR beta CDR3 regions were obtained using RNA transcripts as template. The workflow started with a first-round RT-PCR run with HTBI primers and then moved on to a second-round multiplex PCR. TCRdb reprocessed the multiplex PCR reads via MiXCR and lists one record per CDR3 protein. The table lists 300,000 to 400,000 distinct CDR3 sequences, under 20% of them singletons. This clonotype was detected ten times or more. What it binds is unknown. All donors with ophthalmopathy were recorded as having moderate-to-severe activity, CAS ≥3, NOSPECS ≥4 and a duration under 3 months. Patients were diagnosed from clinical symptoms, serum thyroxine, TRAb, thyroid ultrasound and orbital computed tomography. Study-level findings and limits: Blood was where most expanded thyroid clonotypes above 0.001 frequency also turned up. Ophthalmopathy progression cases were predicted by the model with roughly 68% sensitivity and about 72% specificity.

This receptor was taken from an adult man with Graves' ophthalmopathy. Material for sequencing was peripheral blood.

CDR3 loop: CASSLSGGETEAFF. CDR3 sequence (DNA): TGTGCCAGCAGTTTATCAGGGGGTGAGACTGAAGCTTTCTTT. This chain links TRBV28 with TRBJ1-1; 7 nucleotides line up with TRBD1. With 1 base clipped from V and 5 bases from J, the junction kept 4 bases outside the gene matches. The CDR3 runs 14 residues. The germline gives CDR1 MDHEN, CDR2 SYDVKM.